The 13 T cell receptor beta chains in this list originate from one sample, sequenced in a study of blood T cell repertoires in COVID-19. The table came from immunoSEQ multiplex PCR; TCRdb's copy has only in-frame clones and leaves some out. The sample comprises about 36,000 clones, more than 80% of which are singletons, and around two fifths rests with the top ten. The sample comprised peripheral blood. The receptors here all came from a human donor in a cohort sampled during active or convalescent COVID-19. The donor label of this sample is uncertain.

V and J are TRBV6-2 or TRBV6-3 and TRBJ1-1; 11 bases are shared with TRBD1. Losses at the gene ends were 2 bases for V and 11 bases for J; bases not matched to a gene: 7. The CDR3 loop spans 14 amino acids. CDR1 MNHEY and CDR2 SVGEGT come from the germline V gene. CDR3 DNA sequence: TGTGCCAGCAGTTACGAGGGACAGGGGGGGAGCGCTTTCTTT. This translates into CASSYEGQGGSAFF.

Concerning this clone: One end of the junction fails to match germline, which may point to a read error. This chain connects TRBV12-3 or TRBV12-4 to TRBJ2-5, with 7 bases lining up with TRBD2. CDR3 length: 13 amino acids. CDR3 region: CASTEEVGGTKYF. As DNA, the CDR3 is TGTGCCAGCACCGAGGAGGTGGGAGGGACCAAGTACTTC.

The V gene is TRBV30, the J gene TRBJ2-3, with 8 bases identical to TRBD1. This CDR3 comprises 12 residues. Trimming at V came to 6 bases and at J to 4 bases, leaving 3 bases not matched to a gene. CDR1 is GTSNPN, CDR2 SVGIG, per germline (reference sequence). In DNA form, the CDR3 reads TGTGCCTGCGACAGGGGTGCAGATACGCAGTATTTT. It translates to CACDRGADTQYF. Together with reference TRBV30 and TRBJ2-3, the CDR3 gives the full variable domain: SQTIHQWPATLVQPVGSPLSLECTVEGTSNPNLYWYRQAAGRGLQLLFYSVGIGQISSEVPQNLSASRPQDRQFILSSKKLLLSDSGFYLCACDRGADTQYFGPGTRLTVL.

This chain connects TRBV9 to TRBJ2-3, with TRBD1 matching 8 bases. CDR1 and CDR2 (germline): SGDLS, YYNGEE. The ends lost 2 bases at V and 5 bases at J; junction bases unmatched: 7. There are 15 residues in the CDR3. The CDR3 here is CASSVQGAQEDTQYF. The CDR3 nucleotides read TGTGCCAGCAGCGTCCAGGGGGCGCAGGAAGATACGCAGTATTTT.

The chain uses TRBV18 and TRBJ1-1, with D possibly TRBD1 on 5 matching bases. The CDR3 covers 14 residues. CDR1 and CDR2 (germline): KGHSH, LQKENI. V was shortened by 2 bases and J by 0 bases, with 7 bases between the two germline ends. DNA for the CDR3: TGTGCCAGCTCACCAAGACAGATGAACACTGAAGCTTTCTTT. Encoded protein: CASSPRQMNTEAFF. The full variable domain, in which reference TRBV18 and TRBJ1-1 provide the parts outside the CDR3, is NAGVMQNPRHLVRRRGQEARLRCSPMKGHSHVYWYRQLPEEGLKFMVYLQKENIIDESGMPKERFSAEFPKEGPSILRIQQVVRGDSAAYFCASSPRQMNTEAFFGQGTRLTVV.

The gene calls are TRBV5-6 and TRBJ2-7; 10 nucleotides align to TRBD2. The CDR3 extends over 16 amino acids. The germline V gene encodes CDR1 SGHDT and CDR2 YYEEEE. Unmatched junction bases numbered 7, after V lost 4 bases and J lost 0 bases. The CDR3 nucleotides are TGTGCCAGCAGCCCCTATGTAGCGGGAGGCTCCTACGAGCAGTACTTC. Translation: CASSPYVAGGSYEQYF.

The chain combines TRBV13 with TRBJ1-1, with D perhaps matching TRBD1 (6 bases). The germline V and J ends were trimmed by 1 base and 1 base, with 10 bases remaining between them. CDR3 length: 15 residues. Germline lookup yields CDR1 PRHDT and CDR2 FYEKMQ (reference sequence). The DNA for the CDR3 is TGTGCCAGCAGCTTAGAGGGGGAAACGAACACTGAAGCTTTCTTT. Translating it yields CASSLEGETNTEAFF.

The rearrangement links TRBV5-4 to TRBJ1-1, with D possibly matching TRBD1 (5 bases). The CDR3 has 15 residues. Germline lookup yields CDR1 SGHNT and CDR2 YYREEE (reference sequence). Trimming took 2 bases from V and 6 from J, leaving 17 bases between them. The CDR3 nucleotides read TGTGCCAGCAGCTTTAAGGGGCCACCCCCCCCTGAAGCTTTCTTT. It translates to CASSFKGPPPPEAFF.

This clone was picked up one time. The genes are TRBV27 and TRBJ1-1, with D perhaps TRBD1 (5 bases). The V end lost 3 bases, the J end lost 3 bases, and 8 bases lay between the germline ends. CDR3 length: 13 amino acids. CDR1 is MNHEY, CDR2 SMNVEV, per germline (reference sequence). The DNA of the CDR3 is TGTGCCAGCAGTTTTTTCAGGGACACTGAAGCTTTCTTT. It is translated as CASSFFRDTEAFF.

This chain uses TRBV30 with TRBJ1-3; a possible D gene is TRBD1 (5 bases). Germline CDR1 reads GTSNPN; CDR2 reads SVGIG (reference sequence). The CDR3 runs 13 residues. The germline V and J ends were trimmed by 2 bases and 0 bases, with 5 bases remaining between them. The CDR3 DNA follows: TGTGCCTGGAGTAGGGGCTCTGGAAACACCATATATTTT. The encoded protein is CAWSRGSGNTIYF.

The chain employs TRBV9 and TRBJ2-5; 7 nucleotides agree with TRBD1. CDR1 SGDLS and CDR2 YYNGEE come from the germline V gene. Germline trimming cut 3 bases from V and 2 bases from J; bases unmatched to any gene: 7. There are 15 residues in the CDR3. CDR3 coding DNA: TGTGCCAGCAGCGCCGGGACAGTAATACAAGAGACCCAGTACTTC. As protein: CASSAGTVIQETQYF. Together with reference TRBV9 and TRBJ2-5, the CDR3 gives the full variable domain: DSGVTQTPKHLITATGQRVTLRCSPRSGDLSVYWYQQSLDQGLQFLIQYYNGEERAKGNILERFSAQQFPDLHSELNLSSLELGDSALYFCASSAGTVIQETQYFGPGTRLLVL.

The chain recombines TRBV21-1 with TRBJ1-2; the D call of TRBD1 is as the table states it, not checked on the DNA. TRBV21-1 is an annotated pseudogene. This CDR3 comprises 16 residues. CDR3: CASSTVSTGDPHGYTF. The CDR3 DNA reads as TGTGCCAGCAGCACCGTCTCCACAGGGGATCCCCATGGCTACACCTTC.

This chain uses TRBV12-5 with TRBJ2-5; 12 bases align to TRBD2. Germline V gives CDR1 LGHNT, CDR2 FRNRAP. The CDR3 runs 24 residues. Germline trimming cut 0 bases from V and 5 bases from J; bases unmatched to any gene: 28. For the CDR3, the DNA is TGTGCTAGTGGTTTGGTACAGGCCTCCGGGAGAGAAGGACTAGCGGGACTTCATAGGGAGACCCAGTACTTC. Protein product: CASGLVQASGREGLAGLHRETQYF.